The clone carrying this TCR beta chain was counted between two and nine times. The germline gives CDR1 SNHLY, CDR2 FYNNEI. V lost 6 bases, J lost 0 bases, and 12 bases lay in between. The CDR3 runs 14 residues. This sample was included in a study of response to subunit inactivated influenza vaccine. TCRdb passed the RT-PCR reads through MiXCR, listing each CDR3 protein once. The data show about 540,000 distinct CDR3 sequences, less than 25% seen once. This sample also appeared in a second study, on T cells expressing NK-cell markers. As that study records: TCR beta libraries carry UMIs added by 5'RACE template switching.

The sample here was CD4+ T cells sorted from PBMCs, taken 11 to 12 days after vaccination. This clonotype originated in a man between 45 and 60 years old who received an inactivated influenza vaccine. The chain is built from TRBV2 and TRBJ2-7; D perhaps matches TRBD1 (5 bases). CDR3 region: CASRVGDSSYEQYF. The CDR3 coding sequence is TGTGCCAGCAGAGTAGGTGACAGCTCCTACGAGCAGTACTTC.